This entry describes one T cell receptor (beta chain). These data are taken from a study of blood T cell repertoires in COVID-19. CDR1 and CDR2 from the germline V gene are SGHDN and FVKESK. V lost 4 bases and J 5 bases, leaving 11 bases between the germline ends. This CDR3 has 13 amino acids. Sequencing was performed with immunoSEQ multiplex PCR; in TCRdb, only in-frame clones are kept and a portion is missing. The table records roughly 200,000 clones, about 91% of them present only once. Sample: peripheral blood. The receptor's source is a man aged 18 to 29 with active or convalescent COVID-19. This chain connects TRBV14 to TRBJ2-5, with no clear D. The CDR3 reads CASSPRVVETQYF. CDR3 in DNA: TGTGCCAGCAGCCCACGGGTTGTTGAGACCCAGTACTTC.